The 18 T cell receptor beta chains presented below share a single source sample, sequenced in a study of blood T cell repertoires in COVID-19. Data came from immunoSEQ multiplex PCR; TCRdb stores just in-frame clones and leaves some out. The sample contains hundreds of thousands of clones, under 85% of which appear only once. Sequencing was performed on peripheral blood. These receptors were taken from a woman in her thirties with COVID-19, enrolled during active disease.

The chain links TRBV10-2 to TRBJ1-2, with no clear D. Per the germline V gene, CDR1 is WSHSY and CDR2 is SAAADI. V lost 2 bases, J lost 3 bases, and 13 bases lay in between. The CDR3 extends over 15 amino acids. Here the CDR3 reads CASSERETRDYGYTF. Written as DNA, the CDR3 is TGCGCCAGCAGTGAGCGGGAGACGCGGGACTATGGCTACACCTTC.

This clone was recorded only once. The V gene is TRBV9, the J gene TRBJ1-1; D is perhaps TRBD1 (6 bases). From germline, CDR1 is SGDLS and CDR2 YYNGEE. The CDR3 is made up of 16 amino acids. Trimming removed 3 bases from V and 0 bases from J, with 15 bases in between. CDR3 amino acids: CASSENRDSLNTEAFF. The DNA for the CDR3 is TGTGCCAGCAGCGAAAACAGGGATTCTTTGAACACTGAAGCTTTCTTT.

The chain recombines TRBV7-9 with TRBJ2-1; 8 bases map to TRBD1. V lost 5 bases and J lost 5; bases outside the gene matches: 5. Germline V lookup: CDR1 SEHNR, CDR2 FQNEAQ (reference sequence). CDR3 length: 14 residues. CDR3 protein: CASSPRDRHNEQFF. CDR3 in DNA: TGTGCCAGCAGCCCCCGGGACAGGCACAATGAGCAGTTCTTC.

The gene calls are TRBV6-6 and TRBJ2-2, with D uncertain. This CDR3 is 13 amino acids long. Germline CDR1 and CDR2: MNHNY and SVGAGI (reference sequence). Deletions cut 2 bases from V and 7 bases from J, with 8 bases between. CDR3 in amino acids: CASSYVEVGELFF. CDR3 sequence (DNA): TGTGCCAGCAGTTACGTCGAGGTCGGGGAGCTGTTTTTT.

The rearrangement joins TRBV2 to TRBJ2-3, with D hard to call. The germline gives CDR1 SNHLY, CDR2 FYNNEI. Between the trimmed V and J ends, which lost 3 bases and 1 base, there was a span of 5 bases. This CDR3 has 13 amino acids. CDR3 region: CASSDTGTDTQYF. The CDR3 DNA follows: TGTGCCAGCAGTGACACGGGCACAGATACGCAGTATTTT.

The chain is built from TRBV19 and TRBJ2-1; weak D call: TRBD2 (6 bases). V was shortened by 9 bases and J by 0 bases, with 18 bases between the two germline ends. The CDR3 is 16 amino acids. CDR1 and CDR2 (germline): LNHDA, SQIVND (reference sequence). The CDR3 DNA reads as TGTGCCAGCAGATTACGGGAGTCTGACTCCTACAATGAGCAGTTCTTC. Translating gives CASRLRESDSYNEQFF. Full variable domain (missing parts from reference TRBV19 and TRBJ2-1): DGGITQSPKYLFRKEGQNVTLSCEQNLNHDAMYWYRQDPGQGLRLIYYSQIVNDFQKGDIAEGYSVSREKKESFPLTVTSAQKNPTAFYLCASRLRESDSYNEQFFGPGTRLTVL.

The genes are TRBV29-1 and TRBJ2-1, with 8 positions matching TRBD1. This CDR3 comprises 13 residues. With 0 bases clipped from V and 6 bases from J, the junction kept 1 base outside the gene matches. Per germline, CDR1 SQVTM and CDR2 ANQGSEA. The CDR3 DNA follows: TGCAGCGTTGAAGATGGACAGGGCAATGAGCAGTTCTTC. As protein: CSVEDGQGNEQFF.

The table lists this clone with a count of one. The CDR3 reads CASRRELGLTGELFF. In DNA form, the CDR3 reads TGTGCCAGCAGGAGGGAGCTGGGTCTCACCGGGGAGCTGTTTTTT. The chain joins TRBV2 to TRBJ2-2, with D tentatively TRBD2 (5 bases). This CDR3 is built from 15 residues. Deletions cut 6 bases from V and 4 bases from J, with 15 bases between. Germline CDR1 reads SNHLY; CDR2 reads FYNNEI.

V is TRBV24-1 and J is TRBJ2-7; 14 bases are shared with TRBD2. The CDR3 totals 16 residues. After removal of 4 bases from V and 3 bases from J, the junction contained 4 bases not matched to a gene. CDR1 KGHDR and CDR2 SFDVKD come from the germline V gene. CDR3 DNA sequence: TGTGCCACCAGTGACCGCGGGACTAGCGGGGGCTACGAGCAGTACTTC. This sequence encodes CATSDRGTSGGYEQYF.

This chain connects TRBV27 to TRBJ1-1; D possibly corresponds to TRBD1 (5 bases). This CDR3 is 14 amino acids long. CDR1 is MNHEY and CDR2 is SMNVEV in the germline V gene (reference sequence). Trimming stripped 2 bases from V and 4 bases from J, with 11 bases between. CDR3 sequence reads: CASSLLQGLTEAFF. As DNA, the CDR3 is TGTGCCAGCAGTTTACTTCAGGGACTCACTGAAGCTTTCTTT.

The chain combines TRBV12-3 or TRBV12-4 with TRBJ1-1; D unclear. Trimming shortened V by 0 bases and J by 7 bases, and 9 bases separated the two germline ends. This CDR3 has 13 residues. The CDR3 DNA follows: TGTGCCAGCAGTTTAGCCGGTATTGTTGAAGCTTTCTTT. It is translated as CASSLAGIVEAFF.

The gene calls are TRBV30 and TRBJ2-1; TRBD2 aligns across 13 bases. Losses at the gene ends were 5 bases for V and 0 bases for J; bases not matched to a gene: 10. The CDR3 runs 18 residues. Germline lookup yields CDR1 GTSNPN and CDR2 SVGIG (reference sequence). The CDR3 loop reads CAWDRRRTSGSSYNEQFF. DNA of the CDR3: TGTGCCTGGGACAGGAGAAGGACTAGCGGGAGCTCCTACAATGAGCAGTTCTTC.

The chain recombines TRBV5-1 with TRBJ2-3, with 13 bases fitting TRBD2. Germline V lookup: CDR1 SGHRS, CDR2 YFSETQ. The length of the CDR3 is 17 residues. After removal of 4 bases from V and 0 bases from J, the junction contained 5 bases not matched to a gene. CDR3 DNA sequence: TGCGCCAGCAGCGGGACTAGCGGGATCATTAGCACAGATACGCAGTATTTT. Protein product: CASSGTSGIISTDTQYF.

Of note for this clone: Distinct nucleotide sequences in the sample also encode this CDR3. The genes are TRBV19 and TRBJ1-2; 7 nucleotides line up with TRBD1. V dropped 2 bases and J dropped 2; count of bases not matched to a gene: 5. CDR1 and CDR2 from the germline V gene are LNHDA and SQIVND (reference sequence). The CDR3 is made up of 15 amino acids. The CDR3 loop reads CASSIPGQPNYGYTF. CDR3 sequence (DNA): TGTGCCAGTAGTATACCGGGACAGCCGAACTATGGCTACACCTTC.

Here the CDR3 DNA reads TGTGCCAGCAGCGTAGGGGCTAGCGGGGGGTACAATGAGCAGTTCTTC. Translation: CASSVGASGGYNEQFF. V and J are TRBV9 and TRBJ2-1; TRBD2 matches at 11 bases. Germline trimming cut 0 bases from V and 4 bases from J; bases unmatched to any gene: 3. The germline V gene encodes CDR1 SGDLS and CDR2 YYNGEE. This CDR3 contains 16 residues.

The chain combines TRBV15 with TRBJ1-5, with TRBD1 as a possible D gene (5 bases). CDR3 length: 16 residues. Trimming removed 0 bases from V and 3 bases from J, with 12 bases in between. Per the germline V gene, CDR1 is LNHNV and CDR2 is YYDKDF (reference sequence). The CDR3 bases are TGTGCCACCAGCAGAGATCCCTCAGGGATCAATCAGCCCCAGCATTTT. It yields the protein CATSRDPSGINQPQHF. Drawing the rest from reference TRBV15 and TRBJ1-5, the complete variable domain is DAMVIQNPRYQVTQFGKPVTLSCSQTLNHNVMYWYQQKSSQAPKLLFHYYDKDFNNEADTPDNFQSRRPNTSFCFLDIRSPGLGDTAMYLCATSRDPSGINQPQHFGDGTRLSIL.

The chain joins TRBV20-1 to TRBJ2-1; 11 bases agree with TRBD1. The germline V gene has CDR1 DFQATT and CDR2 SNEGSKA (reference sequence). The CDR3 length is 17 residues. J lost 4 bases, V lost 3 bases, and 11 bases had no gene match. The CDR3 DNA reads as TGCAGTGCTAGTCTTGCGGACAGGGGGCTGAGGTACAATGAGCAGTTCTTC. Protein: CSASLADRGLRYNEQFF.

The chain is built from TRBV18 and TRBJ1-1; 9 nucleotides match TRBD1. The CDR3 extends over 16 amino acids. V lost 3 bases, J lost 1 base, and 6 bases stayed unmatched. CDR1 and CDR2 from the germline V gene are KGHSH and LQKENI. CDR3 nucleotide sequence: TGTGCCAGCTCACCCTTACAGGGGGCCGGGAACACTGAAGCTTTCTTT. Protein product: CASSPLQGAGNTEAFF.